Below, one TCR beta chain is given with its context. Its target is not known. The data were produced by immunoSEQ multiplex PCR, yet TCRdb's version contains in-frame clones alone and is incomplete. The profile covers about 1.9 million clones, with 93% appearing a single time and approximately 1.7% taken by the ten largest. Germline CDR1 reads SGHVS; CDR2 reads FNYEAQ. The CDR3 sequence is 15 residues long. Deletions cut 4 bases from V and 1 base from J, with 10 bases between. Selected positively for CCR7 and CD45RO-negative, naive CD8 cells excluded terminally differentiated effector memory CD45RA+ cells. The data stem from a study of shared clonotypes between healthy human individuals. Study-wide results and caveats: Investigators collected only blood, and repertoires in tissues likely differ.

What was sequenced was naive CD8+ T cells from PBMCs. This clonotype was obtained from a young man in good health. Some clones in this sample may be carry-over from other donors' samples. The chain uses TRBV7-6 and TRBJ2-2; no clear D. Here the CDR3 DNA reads TGTGCCAGCAGCTCCGGCGTCTTGAACACCGGGGAGCTGTTTTTT. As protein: CASSSGVLNTGELFF. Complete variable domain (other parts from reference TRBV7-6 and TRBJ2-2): GAGVSQSPRYKVTKRGQDVALRCDPISGHVSLYWYRQALGQGPEFLTYFNYEAQQDKSGLPNDRFSAERPEGSISTLTIQRTEQRDSAMYRCASSSGVLNTGELFFGEGSRLTVL.